The rows below give T cell receptor beta chains drawn from one sample of a study of blood T cell repertoires in COVID-19. The assay was immunoSEQ multiplex PCR, and TCRdb's table has in-frame clones only and misses some. The repertoire holds 110,000 or so clones, with approximately 72% as singletons. The material sequenced was peripheral blood. The source of these receptors is an older woman with acute or convalescent COVID-19. The CDR3 runs from the conserved cysteine through the conserved F or W. The order of the fields is V gene, clone size, J gene, CDR3 protein. A clone size is listed for some rows: how often the clone was seen (once, few, many), or a class if it is expanded.

TRBV29-1	.	TRBJ2-7	CSVEQNYEQYF
TRBV13	once	TRBJ1-4	CASSKNTGVGEKLFF
TRBV7-2	.	TRBJ1-6	CASSLEPSYNSPLHF
TRBV15	.	TRBJ2-5	CATSRGRGEQETQYF
TRBV29-1	.	TRBJ2-6	CSVEALGTGGISGANVLTF
TRBV21-1	few	TRBJ1-2	CASSNAGRWDGYTF
TRBV27	.	TRBJ2-3	CASSFPGQSQYF
TRBV27	.	TRBJ2-7	CASSMTGDRTEQYF
TRBV11-2	.	TRBJ2-7	CASSPYRGDSAYEQYF
TRBV7-2	.	TRBJ1-4	CASSLVGRIEKLFF
TRBV3-1/TRBV3-2	.	TRBJ2-3	CASSLRQGYTDTQYF
TRBV18	.	TRBJ2-5	CASSPVQGHQETQYF
TRBV13	.	TRBJ2-6	CASSFQGTSGANVLTF
TRBV12-3/TRBV12-4	.	TRBJ1-3	CASSPFGTAGIYF
TRBV11-3	.	TRBJ2-4	CASSRQGENIQYF
TRBV28	few	TRBJ1-2	CASSLGGGGGNYGYTF
TRBV3-1/TRBV3-2	.	TRBJ2-5	CASSQNQGGETQYF
TRBV29-1	.	TRBJ1-1	CSVAPPKSTEAFF
TRBV29-1	once	TRBJ1-1	CSGIHRGFGTEAFF
TRBV5-6	few	TRBJ2-4	CASSLAGEGSIQYF
TRBV6-1	few	TRBJ1-1	CASSDGRGATEAFF
TRBV7-8	.	TRBJ2-1	CASSLAGAPREQFF
TRBV6-5	.	TRBJ1-3	CASSQRGRTGNTIYF
TRBV9	.	TRBJ2-4	CASSTTGTKNIQYF
TRBV11-3	.	TRBJ1-6	CASSPSGNSPLHF
TRBV6-5	.	TRBJ1-5	CASLDSSNQPQHF
TRBV5-4	few	TRBJ2-2	CASSLNRANTGELFF
TRBV5-1	.	TRBJ2-5	CASSLSSARETQYF
TRBV11-2	.	TRBJ2-3	CASSSRTSGGADTQYF
TRBV27	.	TRBJ2-1	CASSYRQGADEQFF
TRBV5-1	.	TRBJ2-5	CASSLAGHPQETQYF
TRBV6-5	.	TRBJ1-1	CASSYRQGWAEAFF
TRBV28	.	TRBJ1-1	CASTTPWRGSTEAFF
TRBV5-1	.	TRBJ2-3	CASSPGEGASTDTQYF
TRBV5-5	.	TRBJ1-2	CASKWEGWDYGYTF
TRBV19	.	TRBJ1-2	CASSQTGAIHYGYTF
TRBV30	.	TRBJ1-5	CAWSATGHSNQPQHF
TRBV6-5	.	TRBJ2-6	CASSPPGSGANVLTF
TRBV6-2/TRBV6-3	.	TRBJ1-2	CASSRTGMNYGYTF
TRBV6-5	.	TRBJ2-1	CASSYDWDITYNEQFF
TRBV28	.	TRBJ1-5	CASKTANQPQHF
TRBV29-1	.	TRBJ2-1	CSVVTVSRGTEQFF
TRBV11-2	.	TRBJ1-4	CASSRQGNSEKLFF
TRBV7-2	.	TRBJ1-1	CASSFQGSTEAFF
TRBV2	.	TRBJ2-2	CASSVLLRGELFF